Presented here are 18 T cell receptor beta chains from one specimen sequenced in a study of cytomegalovirus exposure and HLA in healthy donors. Sequencing was performed with immunoSEQ multiplex PCR; in TCRdb, only in-frame clones are kept and a portion is missing. The sample includes about 160,000 clones, 86% of them seen just once. The sample taken for sequencing was PBMCs. These receptors originate from a woman aged 18-29 years in good health and CMV-seronegative.

The V and J genes are TRBV29-1 and TRBJ1-2; 10 bases are a match to TRBD1. The CDR3 contains 14 residues. Germline V gene sequence: CDR1 SQVTM, CDR2 ANQGSEA. V lost 4 bases to trimming and J lost 4 bases; unmatched junction nucleotides: 6. Here the CDR3 reads CSVVGQGPTYGYTF. The DNA for the CDR3 is TGCAGCGTTGTGGGACAGGGGCCGACCTATGGCTACACCTTC.

The chain joins TRBV7-6 to TRBJ2-2, with D perhaps matching TRBD1 (6 bases). V lost 5 bases and J 6 bases, leaving 13 bases between the germline ends. Germline CDR1 and CDR2: SGHVS and FNYEAQ. The CDR3 runs to 14 residues. The CDR3, as DNA: TGTGCCAGCAGCCCCGGGACACGCGCCGGGGAGCTGTTTTTT. Protein: CASSPGTRAGELFF.

The chain recombines TRBV25-1 with TRBJ2-2, with a possible D match to TRBD2 (5 bases). The length of the CDR3 is 15 residues. V lost 7 bases and J 5 bases, leaving 17 bases between the germline ends. The germline V gene has CDR1 MGHDK and CDR2 SYGVNS. The CDR3 nucleotides are TGTGCCAGCACCGAAGGTCCACTAGAGACCGGGGAGCTGTTTTTT. Its translation is CASTEGPLETGELFF.

This chain uses TRBV27 with TRBJ1-1, with D perhaps matching TRBD1 (5 bases). CDR3 length: 15 amino acids. Trimming left V 2 bases short and J 3 bases short, with 13 bases between. Germline CDR1 and CDR2: MNHEY and SMNVEV (reference sequence). CDR3 loop: CASSLGAGYYTEAFF. The CDR3 nucleotides are TGTGCCAGCAGTTTAGGGGCAGGCTATTACACTGAAGCTTTCTTT.

This clone occurred a few times. J is TRBJ1-2 and V is TRBV6-5; TRBD1 matches 8 bases. V shed 4 bases, J shed 0 bases, and the junction held 7 bases outside the gene matches. Germline lookup yields CDR1 MNHEY and CDR2 SVGAGI. The CDR3 runs to 16 residues. The CDR3 nucleotides are TGTGCCAGCAGTTCTGGACAGGGCTCAACTAACTATGGCTACACCTTC. The encoded protein is CASSSGQGSTNYGYTF.

The rearrangement links TRBV5-1 to TRBJ2-2; 7 positions agree with TRBD1. Looked up from germline, CDR1 is SGHRS and CDR2 is YFSETQ. V lost 2 bases and J lost 7; bases outside the gene matches: 5. This CDR3 has 14 amino acids. CDR3 protein: CASSFTGDNGELFF. CDR3 DNA: TGCGCCAGCAGCTTTACAGGGGACAACGGGGAGCTGTTTTTT.

The chain couples TRBV5-1 to TRBJ2-3; D is perhaps TRBD1 (7 bases). This CDR3 is built from 14 residues. V lost 4 bases and J 2 bases, leaving 11 bases between the germline ends. The germline gives CDR1 SGHRS, CDR2 YFSETQ. The CDR3 sequence: CASSDRDFTDTQYF. The CDR3 DNA is TGCGCCAGCAGCGACAGGGACTTCACAGATACGCAGTATTTT.

The chain is built from TRBV19 and TRBJ1-2; 7 nucleotides line up with TRBD1. Germline V gene lookup returns CDR1 LNHDA and CDR2 SQIVND (reference sequence). With 6 bases clipped from V and 4 bases from J, the junction kept 8 bases outside the gene matches. The CDR3 contains 14 residues. The CDR3 here is CASRPGQPFYGYTF. The CDR3, as DNA: TGTGCCAGTAGACCGGGACAGCCTTTCTATGGCTACACCTTC.

J is TRBJ1-5 and V is TRBV2; the D gene is possibly TRBD1 (5 bases). CDR1 is SNHLY, CDR2 FYNNEI, per germline. The CDR3 is 15 residues long. Trimming left V 6 bases short and J 3 bases short, with 15 bases between. Here the CDR3 reads CASRIGAVNNQPQHF. CDR3 DNA sequence: TGTGCCAGCAGGATAGGGGCTGTAAACAATCAGCCCCAGCATTTT.

This clone was seen only a few times. The V call is TRBV7-6, the J call TRBJ1-6, with 7 bases aligning to TRBD1. The CDR3 is 17 residues long. Germline CDR1 is SGHVS and CDR2 is FNYEAQ. V was clipped by 1 base and J by 10 bases; unmatched bases: 13. Written as DNA, the CDR3 is TGTGCCAGCAGCTTAGGGGACAGCGCCCTTAGGAGGTCACCCCTCCACTTT. It encodes CASSLGDSALRRSPLHF. Together with reference TRBV7-6 and TRBJ1-6, the CDR3 gives the full variable domain: GAGVSQSPRYKVTKRGQDVALRCDPISGHVSLYWYRQALGQGPEFLTYFNYEAQQDKSGLPNDRFSAERPEGSISTLTIQRTEQRDSAMYRCASSLGDSALRRSPLHFGNGTRLTVT.

This rearrangement joins TRBV7-6 to TRBJ1-5; TRBD1 matches at 10 bases. Germline V gene data show CDR1 as SGHVS and CDR2 as FNYEAQ. This CDR3 contains 14 residues. After removal of 3 bases from V and 8 bases from J, the junction contained 4 bases not matched to a gene. CDR3 amino acids: CASSLGQGIEPQHF. CDR3 DNA sequence: TGTGCCAGCAGCTTGGGACAGGGGATTGAGCCCCAGCATTTT. Full variable domain (missing parts from reference TRBV7-6 and TRBJ1-5): GAGVSQSPRYKVTKRGQDVALRCDPISGHVSLYWYRQALGQGPEFLTYFNYEAQQDKSGLPNDRFSAERPEGSISTLTIQRTEQRDSAMYRCASSLGQGIEPQHFGDGTRLSIL.

J is TRBJ1-1 and V is TRBV2, with D possibly TRBD1 on 5 matching bases. Germline loops: CDR1 SNHLY, CDR2 FYNNEI. Trimming removed 6 bases from V and 8 bases from J, with 19 bases in between. The CDR3 contains 14 residues. CDR3 sequence reads: CASRETAGRLEAFF. CDR3 sequence (DNA): TGTGCCAGCAGAGAGACAGCCGGGAGGCTGGAAGCTTTCTTT.

The rearrangement joins TRBV2 to TRBJ1-1; 8 bases agree with TRBD1. The V segment lost 8 bases and the J segment 0 bases; nucleotides outside the gene matches: 8. CDR3 length: 15 amino acids. CDR1 and CDR2 from the germline V gene are SNHLY and FYNNEI. The DNA for the CDR3 is TGTGCCAGCCTATCCAGGGGGCTGATGAACACTGAAGCTTTCTTT. As protein: CASLSRGLMNTEAFF.

This chain uses TRBV7-8 with TRBJ1-2, with D maybe TRBD1 (6 bases). V was pared by 1 base and J by 0 bases, with 9 bases between. Germline values: CDR1 SGHVS, CDR2 FQNEAQ. The CDR3 spans 15 residues. This CDR3 reads CASSLGTETNYGYTF. DNA for the CDR3: TGTGCCAGCAGCTTAGGGACAGAGACTAACTATGGCTACACCTTC. Full variable domain (remainder filled in from reference TRBV7-8 and TRBJ1-2): GAGVSQSPRYKVAKRGQDVALRCDPISGHVSLFWYQQALGQGPEFLTYFQNEAQLDKSGLPSDRFFAERPEGSVSTLKIQRTQQEDSAVYLCASSLGTETNYGYTFGSGTRLTVV.

This clone was seen a handful of times. J is TRBJ2-7 and V is TRBV15; the D gene is possibly TRBD1 (6 bases). The CDR3 contains 12 residues. The germline V and J ends were trimmed by 6 bases and 1 base, with 7 bases remaining between them. Germline V lookup: CDR1 LNHNV, CDR2 YYDKDF (reference sequence). In DNA, the CDR3 is TGTGCCACCAGGGACAGATCCTACGAGCAGTACTTC. It specifies CATRDRSYEQYF.

This clone appeared a few times. This sequence joins TRBV5-1 and TRBJ2-7; TRBD1 might be the D (6 bases). The V end was cut by 4 bases, the J end by 5 bases, with 13 bases between. Germline V gives CDR1 SGHRS, CDR2 YFSETQ. CDR3 length equals 13 residues. The CDR3 coding sequence is TGCGCCAGCAGCCCGGACAGATCGAACGAGCAGTACTTC. It encodes CASSPDRSNEQYF.

The rearrangement uses TRBV5-1 and TRBJ2-1; 7 nucleotides agree with TRBD2. The CDR3 extends over 13 amino acids. Trimming at V came to 7 bases and at J to 6 bases, leaving 7 bases not matched to a gene. Per germline, CDR1 SGHRS and CDR2 YFSETQ. The CDR3 DNA is TGCGCCAGCTCAGAAGGCGGGGGCAATGAGCAGTTCTTC. Amino acid sequence: CASSEGGGNEQFF.

Written as DNA, the CDR3 is TGCAGCGTTGAAGAGACAGCGGGAGGGCCTCGGGAGACCCAGTACTTC. Protein sequence: CSVEETAGGPRETQYF. This sequence joins TRBV29-1 and TRBJ2-5, with 10 bases lining up with TRBD2. The CDR3 extends over 16 amino acids. Germline values: CDR1 SQVTM, CDR2 ANQGSEA. V gave up 0 bases and J gave up 5 bases; unmatched junction bases: 9.